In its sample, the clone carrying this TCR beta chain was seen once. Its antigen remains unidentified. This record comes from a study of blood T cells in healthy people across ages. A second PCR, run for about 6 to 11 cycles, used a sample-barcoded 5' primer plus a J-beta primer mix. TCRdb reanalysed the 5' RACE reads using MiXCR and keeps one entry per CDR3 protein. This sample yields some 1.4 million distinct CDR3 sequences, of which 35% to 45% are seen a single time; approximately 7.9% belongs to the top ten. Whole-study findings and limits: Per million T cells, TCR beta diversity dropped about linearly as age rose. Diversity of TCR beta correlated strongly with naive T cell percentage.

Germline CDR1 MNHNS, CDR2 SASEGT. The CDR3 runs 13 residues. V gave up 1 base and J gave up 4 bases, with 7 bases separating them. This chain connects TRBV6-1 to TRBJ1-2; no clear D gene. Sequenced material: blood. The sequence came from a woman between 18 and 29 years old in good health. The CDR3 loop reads CASSEVLFYGYTF. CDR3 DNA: TGTGCCAGCAGTGAAGTACTGTTCTATGGCTACACCTTC.